This T cell receptor beta chain comes out of a study of sequential checkpoint blockade in melanoma (dated by TCRdb to about 2019). For the study in its entirety: In a 1:1 randomization, patients received either first-line nivolumab then ipilimumab (arm A) or ipilimumab then nivolumab (arm B). Both trial sequences were followed by maintenance nivolumab.

Sample treatment or condition, as interpreted from the label and publication: randomized to nivolumab then ipilimumab (arm A) or the reverse (arm B). None of the trial patients had been given prior DNA-damaging chemotherapy. Thawed PBMCs were sorted on a FACS Aria II flow cytometer to isolate live CD3+CD8+ cells negative for CD19 and CD56. CheckMate 064, a randomized, open-label phase II trial of sequential checkpoint blockade, was the source of the samples, all of which came from patients with melanoma. Peripheral blood mononuclear cells were obtained through leukapheresis, purified using Ficoll-Paque, and frozen in human serum containing approximately 10% DMSO. Right after sorting, the blood CD3+CD8+ cells were verified to be >95% pure, and DNA extraction followed. On the study overall, not on this receptor specifically: The response-prediction model combining TCR metrics and mutation burden needs validation in larger, independent patient cohorts.

TCRbeta CDR3 regions were immunosequenced from genomic DNA with the immunoSEQ Assay. Genomic DNA was amplified by bias-controlled multiplex PCR before high-throughput sequencing. In the source study's methods: To quantify the absolute abundance of each unique TCRbeta CDR3 region, the sequences were collapsed and filtered. Clonality was defined as 1 minus Pielou's evenness and was calculated using productive rearrangements only. A previously published method was used to identify clones with significantly greater frequencies in on-treatment samples than in baseline samples. Held by TCRdb, this immuneACCESS table contains in-frame sequences only and omits some clones. Under half of the omission traces to an unresolved V gene where checked; the cause of the rest is unknown. V and J calls and clone size are copied from that table; D and trimming were computed from the DNA. A total of about 13,000 clones appear in this sample, around 80% of them only once. Over 25% of the sample is taken by the ten largest.

Remarks on this clone: Its antigen is still unknown. The input lacks base qualities; no much larger clone sits a single base away.

The sequences come from CD8+ T cells sorted from blood (inferred from file names), collected from a patient given nivolumab and ipilimumab in sequence. The receptor's source is a human donor with melanoma.

The CDR3 protein sequence reads: CASSLYGGGPRENTEAFF. In nucleotides, the sequence is TGTGCCAGCAGCTTGTATGGCGGGGGGCCGAGGGAGAACACTGAAGCTTTCTTT. Here the chain combines TRBV7-6 and TRBJ1-1; the D segment could be TRBD1, given 6 matching bases. The CDR3 sequence holds 18 residues, the cysteine and phenylalanine included. Kept here is only the CDR3 DNA, which spans 54 bases and is read in frame from base 1. V is reduced by 3 bases and J by 1 base, leaving a spacing of 21 bases between them. Based on the germline V gene, the CDR1 and CDR2 sequences are SGHVS and FNYEAQ.